This TCR beta chain emerged from a study of shared clonotypes between healthy human individuals (dated by TCRdb to 2018 to 2021). For the wider study: The cohort included three men and a couple of women between 18 and 49 years of age. For each donor, three plates each were used for CD4 naive and CD4 memory, two plates were used for CD8 naive, and one plate was used for CD8 memory. Each donor's leukapheresis produced roughly between roughly 0.85 and 9.5 billion PBMCs. To estimate repertoire size and how much clonotype sharing occurs between individuals, the study deeply sequenced the blood TCR repertoires of 5 or 6 healthy adults. To increase sequencing depth and limit assay-specific biases, TCR repertoire library preparation and sequencing were carried out by different laboratories using diverse techniques. Broader findings and caveats from the paper: Pairwise subsampling indicated that sequencing depth was expected to affect the degree of clonotype sharing among donors. Higher generation probabilities were observed for clonotypes shared by all four sorted-subset donors than for non-shared clonotypes. Sharing across a few donors was observed for 5% to 6.5% of naive CD4, 3.5% of naive CD8, 2% to 2.5% of memory CD4, and 0.4% of memory CD8 clonotypes. Sampling was restricted to blood, and TCR repertoires in tissue are likely to differ from TCR repertoires in blood. Because the study included a small number of donors, the genetic and exposure-history diversity represented was limited. Rarefaction of sorted-subset datasets indicated incomplete sequencing despite the large sequencing depth. Naive subsets generally had larger estimated clonotype richness than memory subsets.

TCR CDR3 regions were amplified from genomic DNA by multiplex PCR using the deep immunoSEQ assay. Extracted genomic DNA from each cell subset was distributed evenly across all wells of several immunoSEQ 96-well plates, and each plate was treated as a replicate. For sorted subsets, 200 to 250 ng of genomic DNA, equivalent to tens of thousands of T cell genomes, went into each replicate PCR. Purified libraries were quantified with a Qubit 3.0 fluorometer, sized on a Bioanalyzer 2100, and re-quantified with the KAPA Library Quantification kit. Each immunoSEQ 96-well plate was sequenced on its own single-read 150-cycle Illumina NextSeq 550 flow cell. The original pipeline was this. Because only junctional sequences without quality scores were contained in the immunoSEQ output, filtering matching that applied to full-length reads could not be performed. To assign V/J genes and CDR3, sequences were annotated using PyIR, a Python wrapper for IgBLAST v1.9, with IMGT germline references. Reads with weak V/J assignments (E-value above 1e-6), missing CDR3, stop codons, out-of-frame junctions, or ambiguous translated residues were removed. V3J clonotypes were defined as sequences sharing the same inferred V gene, J gene, and CDR3 amino acid sequence. Percentage overlap between repertoires was calculated by dividing the number of shared unique clonotypes by the size of the smaller repertoire. Three approaches were used to assess repertoire richness: RTK rarefaction, the Chao1 estimator, and Recon v2.1 estimates of unobserved clonotypes. For all TCRbeta clonotypes obtained by the gDNA method from a handful of donors, generation probabilities were computed with OLGA. TCRdb limited this immuneACCESS table to in-frame rearrangements with V and J called. A share of clones is missing; checked studies link under half to unresolved V genes, and the rest is unexplained. V and J calls and clone size are as listed in that table; D and trimming were resolved from the DNA. This sample comprises about 1.1 million clones, 70% to 80% of them detected only once. The top ten hold roughly 0.83% of the sample.

A note on this clone: Its binding antigen is unknown. No quality values exist for individual bases; no much larger clone is one base distant.

The donors were healthy, HIV-negative adults with no recently reported acute infections or vaccinations. Every donor was a Caucasian adult living in Nashville, Tennessee, USA. Magnetic negative selection was used to enrich CD4+ T cells, after which naive cells were positively selected on CD45RA and the negative fraction became the memory subset. Blood was collected by leukapheresis, and PBMCs were isolated by Ficoll-Histopaque density gradient centrifugation and then cryopreserved in liquid nitrogen vapor phase. Analytical flow cytometry was used to check the purity and quantity of every magnetically sorted T cell population. Genomic DNA was isolated from every sorted fraction and measured by UV absorbance on a Nanodrop 2000c. The CDR1 and CDR2 encoded by the germline V gene are SGHVS and FQNEAQ. The germline V and J ends show losses of 5 bases and 4 bases respectively, and no gene match explains 8 bases of the junction. The CDR3 holds 14 amino acids from the cysteine to the phenylalanine. Only CDR3 DNA is held: 42 bases, read in frame from base 1.

Sequenced: memory CD4+ T cells from PBMCs. The sample's cell subset or site label, decoded: CD45RA-negative fraction. This clonotype was sampled from a young man in good health. Some clones in this sample may be carry-over from other donors' samples. Rearrangement joined TRBV7-8 to TRBJ2-7, with 7 bases in between that match TRBD2. CDR3 loop: CASSPPGTTYEQYF. The nucleotide sequence is given as TGTGCCAGCAGCCCCCCCGGGACTACGTACGAGCAGTACTTC.